This TCR beta chain comes out of a study of blood T cells in healthy people across ages (dated by TCRdb to about 2015). Concerning the study at large: In model experiments, roughly one uniquely barcoded TCR beta cDNA molecule per two T cells was captured by template switching. The study measured age-related changes in TCR beta repertoire diversity using deep sequencing normalized with unique cDNA molecular identifiers. The donors were divided into four age groups: young (average around 17 years), middle-aged (roughly 40), aged (approximately 62) and long-lived (about 84). Two additional independent replicas of 1 million unique cDNA reads from the same blood draw were analyzed for two donors (one aged 18 to 30 and one aged 80 or older). To avoid experimental bias, donors of different ages were distributed randomly across sequencing lanes. General findings and caveats noted by the study authors: The CMV infection status of donors was not known, potentially confounding age-related changes in expanded clonotypes. Bulk unsorted PBMC profiling prevented conclusive comparison of naive and antigen-experienced compartments. Observed TCR beta diversity per million T cells fell roughly linearly with age, and a significant reduction was already apparent by age roughly 40. Total diversity estimates from one million sequenced T cells were considered lower bounds and underestimates. A strong correlation was found between observed TCR beta diversity and the percentage of naive T cells measured by flow cytometry. Compared with the aged group, the long-lived group had more naive CD4+ T cells, fewer expanded clones and increased TCR diversity, suggesting age selection.

Systemically healthy Caucasian individuals from Russia, some 38 in total and aged about 6 to 95 years, were included as donors. Each donor gave 9 to 10 milliliters of peripheral blood, collected into EDTA-treated Vacutainer tubes. PBMCs were isolated by Ficoll-Paque density-gradient centrifugation, with at least 7 million obtained per sample. Total RNA, at least 6 micrograms per sample, was extracted from PBMCs with Trizol reagent. Naive CD45RAhigh/CD27high T cell percentages were measured by flow cytometry on a PBMC aliquot from every donor. Spanning cysteine to phenylalanine, the CDR3 consists of 16 amino acids. Kept here is only the CDR3 DNA, which spans 48 bases and is read in frame from base 1. CDR1 and CDR2 are drawn from the germline V gene: MNHEY, SVGAGI. V and J are trimmed by 6 bases and 0 bases, and the gene matches miss 4 bases of the junction. With regard to this clonotype: What antigen it recognizes has not been identified. There are no base qualities to consult, and no much larger clone falls within one base.

The library came from 5' RACE. This sample was sequenced with an Illumina HiSeq 2500. The second PCR ran for roughly 7 to 11 cycles and used a J-beta primer mix along with a sample-barcoded 5' primer. A template-switch 5' adaptor carrying 12 random nucleotides introduced a unique molecular identifier onto each TCR beta cDNA molecule. Each sample yielded at least 2.5 million CDR3-containing paired-end reads. The Mint cDNA synthesis kit, primed by a TRBC-specific oligonucleotide, was used to synthesize first-strand cDNA from all RNA. All cDNA was treated with uracil-DNA glycosylase and then went through a first 18-cycle PCR with the universal primers M1SS and BC2_uni_R. Per the authors' processing: Each sample was normalized by randomly selecting 1 million high-quality reads, each carrying a distinct molecular identifier. Reads with shared molecular identifiers were discarded instead of being binned into consensus sequences. CDR3 identification, clonotype clustering and error correction used MiTCR with a Q25 quality threshold and the strictest error-elimination algorithm. A nonparametric unseen species model with Euler transformation was used to estimate a lower bound on total TCR beta diversity. TCRdb ran its own pipeline on the public reads, namely fastp trimming at Q25 and MiXCR clone calling, and kept in-frame beta chains. A single entry per CDR3 protein holds the most common genes and DNA from its merged rows. TCRdb's processing, not the authors' own work, is the source of the V and J calls. This sample has 1,300,000 or so distinct CDR3 sequences in its table, and around 55% of those were observed once. The leading ten clones occupy under 8.5% of the sample.

The source material was blood. This TCR came from a man between 18 and 29 years old in good health. This receptor chain uses TRBV6-5 and TRBJ2-1; 11 bases in the junction line up with TRBD2. The DNA reads TGTGCCAGCAGCCTAGCGGGGGGCCTCTCCTACAATGAGCAGTTCTTC. Translated, this is CASSLAGGLSYNEQFF.